One sample yielded the 22 T cell receptor beta chains listed below, sequenced in a study of Graves' ophthalmopathy and Graves' hyperthyroidism. RNA transcripts were the template, and TCR beta CDR3 regions were amplified from them. HTBI primers were employed in first-round RT-PCR, then a second-round multiplex PCR followed. One entry per CDR3 protein results from TCRdb running MiXCR on the multiplex PCR reads. The sample consists of almost 750,000 distinct CDR3 sequences, roughly two fifths of them appearing once. The source material was peripheral blood. The receptor set was obtained from an adult man with Graves' ophthalmopathy.

For this clonotype: A read error may be the cause here, since a much bigger clone is one base away. The V call is TRBV7-9, the J call TRBJ2-6; D assignment may be TRBD1 or TRBD2 (5 bases each). The germline V gene encodes CDR1 SEHNR and CDR2 FQNEAQ (reference sequence). The CDR3 runs to 15 residues. The CDR3 here is CASSHARRGASVLTF. DNA for the CDR3: TGTGCCAGCAGCCACGCCCGACGAGGGGCCAGCGTCCTGACTTTC.

For this clonotype: The junction and the germline gene differ at one end; a read error may be behind it. In DNA, the CDR3 is TGCGCCGGCAGATTCGACAGGGGAACTGAAGCTTTCTTT. This codes for CAGRFDRGTEAFF. This chain uses TRBV10-2 with TRBJ1-1, with 8 bases aligning to TRBD1. This CDR3 contains 13 residues. Germline CDR1 reads WSHSY; CDR2 reads SAAADI.

A few counts support this clonotype. V is TRBV2 and J is TRBJ2-5, with D perhaps matching TRBD1 or TRBD2 (6 bases each). The CDR3 covers 15 residues. The germline V gene encodes CDR1 SNHLY and CDR2 FYNNEI. Trimming took 0 bases from V and 1 from J, leaving 9 bases between them. The CDR3 spells CASSEAGGTQETQYF. In nucleotides, the CDR3 is TGTGCCAGCAGTGAAGCAGGGGGGACCCAAGAGACCCAGTACTTC.

Concerning this clonotype itself: Possible read error: a much larger clone is one base away. V is TRBV5-5 and J is TRBJ2-5; 8 bases match TRBD1. V shed 3 bases, J shed 0 bases, and the junction held 1 base outside the gene matches. CDR3 length: 14 residues. Germline V gene lookup returns CDR1 SGHKS and CDR2 YYEKEE (reference sequence). CDR3 amino acids: CASSSTGDQETQYF. The CDR3 region has the DNA TGTGCCAGCAGCTCGACAGGGGACCAAGAGACCCAGTACTTC.

In its sample, this clonotype was seen a few times. The J gene is TRBJ2-2, the V gene TRBV19; no firm D call. V lost 5 bases to trimming and J lost 2 bases, with 9 bases between them. Germline-derived CDR1 and CDR2 are LNHDA and SQIVND (reference sequence). The CDR3 is 14 amino acids. CDR3 amino acids: CASSPRHNTGELFF. The DNA for the CDR3 is TGTGCCAGTAGTCCCCGACACAACACCGGGGAGCTGTTTTTT.

Worth noting for this clonotype: A much larger clone lies a single base off, so this may be a read error. This rearrangement joins TRBV7-9 to TRBJ1-1; 9 bases are shared with TRBD1. This CDR3 region has 15 residues. The germline V gene has CDR1 SEHNR and CDR2 FQNEAQ (reference sequence). The CDR3 loop is CSSSLGQGLNTEAFF. The CDR3 region has the DNA TGTTCCAGCAGCCTAGGACAGGGGCTGAACACTGAAGCTTTCTTT. Full variable domain (remainder filled in from reference TRBV7-9 and TRBJ1-1): DTGVSQNPRHKITKRGQNVTFRCDPISEHNRLYWYRQTLGQGPEFLTYFQNEAQLEKSRLLSDRFSAERPKGSFSTLEIQRTEQGDSAMYLCSSSLGQGLNTEAFFGQGTRLTVV.

The rearrangement uses TRBV7-3 and TRBJ2-7, with a tentative D call TRBD2 (5 bases). The end of the DNA aligns better with TRBJ2-1, so the J call may be wrong. Germline CDR1 SGHTA, CDR2 FQGTGA. This CDR3 comprises 12 residues. The DNA of the CDR3 is TGTGCCAGCAGCTTTGGAGGTGATGAGCAGTTCTTC. Translated: CASSFGGDEQFF.

This clonotype was recorded at least ten times. The chain is built from TRBV7-9 and TRBJ1-6; 8 bases are shared with TRBD1. CDR3 size: 14 residues. The germline CDR1 and CDR2 sequences are SEHNR and FQNEAQ (reference sequence). J was trimmed by 7 bases and V by 4 bases; bases with no gene match: 3. The CDR3 region has the DNA TGTGCCAGCAGCTATTCAGGGGGCAATTCACCCCTCCACTTT. Amino acid sequence: CASSYSGGNSPLHF.

The J gene is TRBJ1-5, the V gene TRBV10-3; D is ambiguous. CDR1 and CDR2 (germline): ENHRY, SYGVKD. This CDR3 has 11 amino acids. Trimming stripped 6 bases from V and 2 bases from J, with 2 bases between. The DNA for the CDR3 is TGTGCCATCAGGGGCAATCAGCCCCAGCATTTT. Translated, it gives CAIRGNQPQHF.

This rearrangement joins TRBV24-1 to TRBJ2-2; TRBD1 is a possible D gene (6 bases). CDR1 is KGHDR, CDR2 SFDVKD, per germline. The CDR3 loop spans 16 amino acids. V lost 0 bases, J lost 0 bases, and 7 bases lay in between. In nucleotides, the CDR3 is TGTGCCACCAGTGATTTGGGGACAACGAACACCGGGGAGCTGTTTTTT. The encoded protein is CATSDLGTTNTGELFF.

The chain recombines TRBV29-1 with TRBJ2-5; D may be TRBD1 (5 bases). Deletions cut 1 base from V and 0 bases from J, with 9 bases between. The germline gives CDR1 SQVTM, CDR2 ANQGSEA. CDR3 length equals 14 residues. CDR3 loop: CSVEGGGNQETQYF. The CDR3, as DNA: TGCAGCGTTGAAGGGGGCGGAAACCAAGAGACCCAGTACTTC.

In this sample, this clonotype turned up many times. The genes are TRBV10-3 and TRBJ1-4; 9 bases align to TRBD1. The CDR3 spans 15 residues. Germline V gene data show CDR1 as ENHRY and CDR2 as SYGVKD. Trimming took 6 bases from V and 7 from J; bases not matched to a gene: 9. This CDR3 reads CAISLDRGSAEKLFF. CDR3 DNA: TGTGCCATCAGCCTGGACAGGGGATCGGCTGAAAAACTGTTTTTT.

This rearrangement joins TRBV11-2 to TRBJ2-5, with D unresolved. The J call may not be correct, given that the DNA end is closer to TRBJ2-1. CDR3 length: 14 residues. Germline lookup yields CDR1 SGHAT and CDR2 FQNNGV. CDR3 DNA sequence: TGTGCCAGCAGCTTACGTCTACCCGAGGATGAGCAGTTCTTC. It translates to CASSLRLPEDEQFF.

The rearrangement joins TRBV25-1 to TRBJ2-3; 11 nucleotides agree with TRBD2. Losses at the gene ends were 3 bases for V and 2 bases for J; bases not matched to a gene: 7. CDR1 is MGHDK and CDR2 is SYGVNS in the germline V gene. The CDR3 is made up of 17 amino acids. The CDR3 region has the DNA TGTGCCAGCAGTGACCCTCTACTAGCGGGGGCCACAGATACGCAGTATTTT. The encoded protein is CASSDPLLAGATDTQYF.

This clonotype was recorded many times. The genes are TRBV6-6 and TRBJ1-5; TRBD1 might be the D (6 bases). This CDR3 region has 15 residues. V was shortened by 1 base and J by 10 bases, with 17 bases between the two germline ends. From germline, CDR1 is MNHNY and CDR2 SVGAGI (reference sequence). CDR3 DNA sequence: TGTGCCAGCAGTTACTTGGGCAGGGGACCTCACCCCCAGCATTTT. Amino acid sequence: CASSYLGRGPHPQHF.

This clonotype is a singleton in its sample. A much more abundant neighbour one base away suggests this may be a read error. V usage is TRBV7-9 and J usage is TRBJ1-5, with D hard to call. The CDR3 is made up of 14 amino acids. CDR1 and CDR2 (germline): SEHNR, FQNEAQ (reference sequence). CDR3 DNA sequence: TGTGCCAGGAGCTTAGGGTTGGGGAGTCAGCCCCAGCATTTT. It yields the protein CARSLGLGSQPQHF.

J is TRBJ2-7 and V is TRBV20-1; 14 bases fit TRBD2. Germline-derived CDR1 and CDR2 are DFQATT and SNEGSKA (reference sequence). The CDR3 has 17 residues. V lost 1 base, J lost 2 bases, and 7 bases stayed unmatched. The CDR3 DNA is TGCAGTGCTAGAGGGGGGACTAGCGGGGGTCTTACCTACGAGCAGTACTTC. The encoded protein is CSARGGTSGGLTYEQYF.

The CDR3, as DNA: TGTGCCAGCAGCCAAGCGGGGGGCCCCAGGGAGACCCAGTACTTC. This codes for CASSQAGGPRETQYF. The chain uses TRBV7-2 and TRBJ2-5, with 9 positions matching TRBD2. Germline V lookup: CDR1 SGHTA, CDR2 FQGNSA. The CDR3 runs to 15 residues. Trimming took 5 bases from V and 5 from J; bases not matched to a gene: 9.

A few counts support this clonotype. The V and J genes are TRBV2 and TRBJ2-7; 9 positions match TRBD1. V lost 7 bases to trimming and J lost 7 bases; unmatched junction nucleotides: 8. Germline CDR1 is SNHLY and CDR2 is FYNNEI. This CDR3 region has 13 residues. The CDR3 reads CASIKQGAREQYF. In DNA form, the CDR3 reads TGTGCCAGCATCAAACAGGGGGCGCGTGAGCAGTACTTC.

This clonotype has more than one count but fewer than ten. This chain joins TRBV7-2 and TRBJ2-7; weak D call: TRBD1 (5 bases). The CDR3 runs to 14 residues. V was shortened by 2 bases and J by 4 bases, with 12 bases between the two germline ends. CDR1 SGHTA and CDR2 FQGNSA come from the germline V gene. DNA for the CDR3: TGTGCCAGCAGCTTACAGACAGCGTTTTACGAGCAGTACTTC. The encoded protein is CASSLQTAFYEQYF.

This clonotype has more than one count but fewer than ten. The chain recombines TRBV29-1 with TRBJ2-7; TRBD1 is a possible D gene (5 bases). The CDR3 contains 13 residues. Germline V lookup: CDR1 SQVTM, CDR2 ANQGSEA. The germline V and J ends were trimmed by 4 bases and 0 bases, with 10 bases remaining between them. This CDR3 is CSVVGADSYEQYF. The CDR3 bases are TGCAGCGTTGTAGGGGCTGACTCCTACGAGCAGTACTTC.

Only a few counts were recorded for this clonotype. Mismatch with germline at one junction end may stem from a read error. CDR3 coding DNA: TGTGCCAGCAGCCTTACGGGACAACCGAACACTGAAGCTTTCTTT. It translates to CASSLTGQPNTEAFF. J is TRBJ1-1 and V is TRBV4-1; D might be TRBD1 (6 bases). In germline, CDR1 is MGHRA, CDR2 YSYEKL. CDR3 length: 15 amino acids.